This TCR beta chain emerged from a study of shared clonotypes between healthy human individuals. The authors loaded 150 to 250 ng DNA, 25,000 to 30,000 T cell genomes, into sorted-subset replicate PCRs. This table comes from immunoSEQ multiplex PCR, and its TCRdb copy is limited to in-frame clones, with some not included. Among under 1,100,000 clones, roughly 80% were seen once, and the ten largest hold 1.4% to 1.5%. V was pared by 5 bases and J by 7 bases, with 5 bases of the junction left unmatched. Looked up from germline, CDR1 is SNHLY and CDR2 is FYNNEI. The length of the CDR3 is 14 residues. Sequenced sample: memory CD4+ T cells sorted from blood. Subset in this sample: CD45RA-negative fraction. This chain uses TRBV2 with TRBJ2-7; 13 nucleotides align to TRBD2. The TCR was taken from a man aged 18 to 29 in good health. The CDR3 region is CASSTSGRAGEQYF. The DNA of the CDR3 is TGTGCCAGCAGTACTAGCGGGAGGGCGGGGGAGCAGTACTTC. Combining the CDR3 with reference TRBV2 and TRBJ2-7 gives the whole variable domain EPEVTQTPSHQVTQMGQEVILRCVPISNHLYFYWYRQILGQKVEFLVSFYNNEISEKSEIFDDQFSVERPDGSNFTLKIRSTKLEDSAMYFCASSTSGRAGEQYFGPGTRLTVT.